This is a list of T cell receptor beta chains from one sample in a study of T cell responses to AZD1222 COVID-19 vaccine. The repertoire was sequenced with immunoSEQ multiplex PCR; TCRdb's copy has only in-frame clones and lacks some. The data contain some 130,000 clones, approximately 91% of them singletons. The sample consisted of peripheral blood, taken 28 days after the second AZD1222 dose. The receptors derive from an adult who received the AZD1222 COVID-19 vaccine. Both conserved end residues are part of each CDR3. The order of the fields is D gene, V gene, J gene, clone size, CDR3 DNA, CDR3 protein. The D gene is left open where the match is weak. Clone size is not always given. Where it is, it says once, few, many or a class for expanded clones.

>NA|TRBV28|TRBJ1-2|NA
TGTGCCAGCAGACGCGGGGGGGGCCGACAAGCTAACTATGGCTACACCTTC
CASRRGGGRQANYGYTF
>NA|TRBV20-1|TRBJ1-5|NA
TGCAGTGCTAGTACTACGTTAAGCAATCAGCCCCAGCATTTT
CSASTTLSNQPQHF
>NA|TRBV5-1|TRBJ1-2|NA
TGCGCCAGCAGCTTGGAGGACAGTAACTATGGCTACACCTTC
CASSLEDSNYGYTF
>NA|TRBV7-3|TRBJ1-6|NA
TGTGCCAGCAGCTTCGGGACAAGCTCACCCCTCCACTTT
CASSFGTSSPLHF
>TRBD1|TRBV2|TRBJ1-4|NA
TGTGCCAGCAGCGAAGGGGGCGGAAAACTGTTTTTT
CASSEGGGKLFF
>NA|TRBV29-1|TRBJ2-1|NA
TGCAGCGGGGGTGGCGGGGTAAGCAATGAGCAGTTCTTC
CSGGGGVSNEQFF
>NA|TRBV5-1|TRBJ1-1|NA
TGCGCCAGCAGCTTGGCGGGCAGGGACACTGAAGCTTTCTTT
CASSLAGRDTEAFF
>NA|TRBV29-1|TRBJ1-5|NA
TGCAGCGTTGAGGAAAATAGCAATCAGCCCCAGCATTTT
CSVEENSNQPQHF
>NA|TRBV5-1|TRBJ2-1|NA
TGCGCCAGCAGCTTGGCAGGGGATACCTACAATGAGCAGTTCTTC
CASSLAGDTYNEQFF
>NA|TRBV5-6|TRBJ1-2|NA
TGTGCCAGCAGCCAGGGTGTTGGCTACACCTTC
CASSQGVGYTF
>TRBD2|TRBV15|TRBJ2-3|NA
TGTGCCACCAGCAGGGGACTAGCGAAAAGCACAGATACGCAGTATTTT
CATSRGLAKSTDTQYF
>TRBD2|TRBV5-4|TRBJ2-5|NA
TGTGCCAGCAGCCCGGGACTAGCGAACCAAGAGACCCAGTACTTC
CASSPGLANQETQYF
>NA|TRBV6-5|TRBJ1-2|NA
TGTGCCAGCAGTTACGGGGGGGGATACGGCTACACCTTC
CASSYGGGYGYTF
>TRBD1|TRBV19|TRBJ1-5|once
TGTGCCAGTCGGGACAGCTATAGCAATCAGCCCCAGCATTTT
CASRDSYSNQPQHF
>TRBD1|TRBV7-2|TRBJ1-5|NA
TGTGCCAGCAGCTTAGTGACAGGGGGAATTCAGCCCCAGCATTTT
CASSLVTGGIQPQHF
>NA|TRBV3-1/TRBV3-2|TRBJ2-2|NA
TGTGCCAGCAGCTCCAGGTACACCGGGGAGCTGTTTTTT
CASSSRYTGELFF
>NA|TRBV27|TRBJ1-2|NA
TGTGCCAGCACCCTGGACCCCCGATCGACCTATGGCTACACCTTC
CASTLDPRSTYGYTF
>TRBD1|TRBV5-1|TRBJ1-3|few
TGCGCCAGCAGCTTGGGGACAGGGAACGCCGGAAACACCATATATTTT
CASSLGTGNAGNTIYF
>TRBD1|TRBV29-1|TRBJ1-1|NA
TGCAGCGTGACAGGGCCAGGTACTGAAGCTTTCTTT
CSVTGPGTEAFF
>NA|TRBV5-5|TRBJ1-4|NA
TGTGCCAGCAGCTCGCTAAAAGGCGCGGAAAAACTGTTTTTT
CASSSLKGAEKLFF
>NA|TRBV15|TRBJ1-2|NA
TGTGCCACCAGCAGAGATGCGGGACAACTTAACTATGGCTACACCTTC
CATSRDAGQLNYGYTF
>NA|TRBV28|TRBJ1-5|NA
TGTGCCAGCAGTTCCGGACAGTCAGGTCAGCCCCAGCATTTT
CASSSGQSGQPQHF
>NA|TRBV2|TRBJ2-7|NA
TGTGCCAGCAGTGTTCAGGCCTCCTACGAGCAGTACTTC
CASSVQASYEQYF
>NA|TRBV5-5|TRBJ2-7|few
TGTGCCAGCAGCTTCTCTGCAGGGTACGGGGACGAGCAGTACTTC
CASSFSAGYGDEQYF
>NA|TRBV19|TRBJ1-2|NA
TGTGCCAGTAGTATGGATTCAAGAGCTAACTATGGCTACACCTTC
CASSMDSRANYGYTF
>TRBD2|TRBV7-9|TRBJ2-7|NA
TGTGCCAGCAGCGTCACTAGCGGGAGGTTTCGCTACGAGCAGTACTTC
CASSVTSGRFRYEQYF
>NA|TRBV3-1/TRBV3-2|TRBJ1-4|once
TGTGCCAGCAGCCGAAACAGAAATGAAAAACTGTTTTTT
CASSRNRNEKLFF
>NA|TRBV21-1|TRBJ1-5|NA
TGTGCCAGCAGCAAACGCAGGGGGCATAGCAATCAGCCCCAGCATTTT
CASSKRRGHSNQPQHF
>NA|TRBV3-1/TRBV3-2|TRBJ1-1|NA
TGTGCCAGCAGCCAACTCGGACCGAACACTGAAGCTTTCTTT
CASSQLGPNTEAFF
>NA|TRBV27|TRBJ2-1|NA
TGTGCCAGCAGTTTAGGTACAGGAAGCGGGTCGTATGAGCAGTTCTTC
CASSLGTGSGSYEQFF
>TRBD2|TRBV24-1|TRBJ2-1|NA
TGTGCCACCAGTGATGAACTGACTAGCGGGAGACGGTCCTACAATGAGCAGTTCTTC
CATSDELTSGRRSYNEQFF
>NA|TRBV7-9|TRBJ2-2|NA
TGTGCCAGCAGCTTAAGAAGAGGAGGGGCCGGGGAGCTGTTTTTT
CASSLRRGGAGELFF
>TRBD2|TRBV5-1|TRBJ2-1|NA
TGCGCCAGCAGTTCGGGACTAGAAAAATTCTTC
CASSSGLEKFF
>TRBD2|TRBV6-5|TRBJ2-2|NA
TGTGCCAGCACTCAAGGTAGCGGGAGTGGGAGGGAGCTGTTTTTT
CASTQGSGSGRELFF
>NA|TRBV28|TRBJ2-5|once
TGTGCCAGCAGCCGGGGGAGCCAAGAGACCCAGTACTTC
CASSRGSQETQYF
>NA|TRBV10-1|TRBJ1-1|once
TGCGCCAGCAGTGACTTTAGTAAATTCTTT
CASSDFSKFF
>NA|TRBV19|TRBJ1-2|NA
TGTGCCAGTAGACGCCCCGTCGACGGGCCCTATGGCTACACCTTC
CASRRPVDGPYGYTF
>NA|TRBV29-1|TRBJ2-5|NA
TGCAGCGTTGCGAACAGGGTTACGGAGACCCAGTACTTC
CSVANRVTETQYF
>TRBD2|TRBV5-5|TRBJ2-7|NA
TGTGCCAGCAGCTTGGCGGGAGGAAGTTACGAGCAGTACTTC
CASSLAGGSYEQYF
>NA|TRBV5-8|TRBJ1-5|NA
TGTGCCAGCAGTGAGGGGTTGCATCAGCCCCAGCATTTT
CASSEGLHQPQHF
>NA|TRBV30|TRBJ1-6|NA
TGTGCCTGGAGTCCACAGGGCGATTCACCCCTCCACTTT
CAWSPQGDSPLHF
>NA|TRBV5-5|TRBJ2-7|NA
TGTGCCAGCAGCTCGGGGCTAGGGCTGATTGAGCAGTACTTC
CASSSGLGLIEQYF
>NA|TRBV19|TRBJ1-5|NA
TGTGCCAGTAGTATTATGGGAGGGGTCCGAATGAATCAGCCCCAGCATTTT
CASSIMGGVRMNQPQHF
>TRBD1|TRBV2|TRBJ2-7|NA
TGTGCCAGCAGGGACAGGGGGGAGCAGTACTTC
CASRDRGEQYF
>TRBD1|TRBV2|TRBJ1-4|NA
TGTGCCAGCAAACCACAACAGGGGGGGAATGAAAAACTGTTTTTT
CASKPQQGGNEKLFF
>NA|TRBV28|TRBJ2-5|NA
TGTGCCAGCAGCGACAGCTACCAAGAGACCCAGTACTTC
CASSDSYQETQYF
>NA|TRBV2|TRBJ2-3|NA
TGTGCCAGCGTCAGCACAGATACGCAGTATTTT
CASVSTDTQYF
>NA|TRBV29-1|TRBJ1-1|NA
TGCAGCGTTGTAGCAGAGGCGCTGAACACTGAAGCTTTCTTT
CSVVAEALNTEAFF